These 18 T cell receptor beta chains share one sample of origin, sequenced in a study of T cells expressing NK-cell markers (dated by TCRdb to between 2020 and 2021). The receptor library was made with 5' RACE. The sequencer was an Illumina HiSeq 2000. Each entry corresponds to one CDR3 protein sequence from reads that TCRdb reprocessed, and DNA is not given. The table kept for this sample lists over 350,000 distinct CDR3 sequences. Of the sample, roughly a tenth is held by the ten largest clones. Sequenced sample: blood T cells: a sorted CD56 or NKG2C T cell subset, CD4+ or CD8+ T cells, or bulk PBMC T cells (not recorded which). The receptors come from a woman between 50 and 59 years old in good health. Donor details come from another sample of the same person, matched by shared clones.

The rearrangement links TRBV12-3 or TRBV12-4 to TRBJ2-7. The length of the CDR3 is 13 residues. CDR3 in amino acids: CASTSSTELPQYF.

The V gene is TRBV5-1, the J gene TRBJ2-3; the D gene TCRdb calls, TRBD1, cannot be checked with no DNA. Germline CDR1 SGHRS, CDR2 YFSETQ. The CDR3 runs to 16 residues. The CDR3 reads CASSLVGAGSADTQYF.

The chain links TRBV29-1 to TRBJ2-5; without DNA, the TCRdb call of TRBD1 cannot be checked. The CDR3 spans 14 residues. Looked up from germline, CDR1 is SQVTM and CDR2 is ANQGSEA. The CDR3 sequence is CSVEDWTVQETQYF.

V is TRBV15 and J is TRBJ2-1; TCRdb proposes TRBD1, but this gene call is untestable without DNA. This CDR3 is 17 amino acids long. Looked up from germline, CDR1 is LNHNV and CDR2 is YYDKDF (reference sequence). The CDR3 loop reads CATSRAFGTGAYNEQFF.

CDR3 residues: CASSWGQLAGGSTSYEQYF. V usage is TRBV5-1 and J usage is TRBJ2-7; TCRdb reports TRBD2, a call that lacks DNA to check it against. The CDR3 spans 19 residues. The germline gives CDR1 SGHRS, CDR2 YFSETQ.

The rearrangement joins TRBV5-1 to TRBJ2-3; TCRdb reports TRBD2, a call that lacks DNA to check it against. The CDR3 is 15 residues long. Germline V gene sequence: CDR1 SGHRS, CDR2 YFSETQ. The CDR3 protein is CASSLSGRATDTQYF.

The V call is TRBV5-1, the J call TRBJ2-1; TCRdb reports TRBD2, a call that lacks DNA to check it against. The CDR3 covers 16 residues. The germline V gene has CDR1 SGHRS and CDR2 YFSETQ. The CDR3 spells CASSLGGLAAINEQFF.

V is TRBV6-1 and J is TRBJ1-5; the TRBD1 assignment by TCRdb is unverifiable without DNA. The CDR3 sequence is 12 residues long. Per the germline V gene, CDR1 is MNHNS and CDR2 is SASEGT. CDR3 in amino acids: CASSETGSPQHF.

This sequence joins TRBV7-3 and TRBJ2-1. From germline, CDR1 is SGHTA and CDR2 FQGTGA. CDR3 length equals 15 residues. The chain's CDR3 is CASSLTDRSYNEQFF.

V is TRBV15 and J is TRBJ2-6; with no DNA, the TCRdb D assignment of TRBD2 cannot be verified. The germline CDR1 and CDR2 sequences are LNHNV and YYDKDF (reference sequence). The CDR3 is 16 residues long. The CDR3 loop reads CATSRGALSGANVLTF. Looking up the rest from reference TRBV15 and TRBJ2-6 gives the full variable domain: DAMVIQNPRYQVTQFGKPVTLSCSQTLNHNVMYWYQQKSSQAPKLLFHYYDKDFNNEADTPDNFQSRRPNTSFCFLDIRSPGLGDTAMYLCATSRGALSGANVLTFGAGSRLTVL.

The CDR3 sequence: CASSLGQGAQGYTF. The chain joins TRBV7-6 to TRBJ1-2; without DNA, the TCRdb call of TRBD1 cannot be checked. The CDR3 runs to 14 residues. The germline gives CDR1 SGHVS, CDR2 FNYEAQ.

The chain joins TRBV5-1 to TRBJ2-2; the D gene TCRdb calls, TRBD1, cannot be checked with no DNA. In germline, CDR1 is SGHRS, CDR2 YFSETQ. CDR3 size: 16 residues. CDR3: CASSLRQGSRTGELFF.

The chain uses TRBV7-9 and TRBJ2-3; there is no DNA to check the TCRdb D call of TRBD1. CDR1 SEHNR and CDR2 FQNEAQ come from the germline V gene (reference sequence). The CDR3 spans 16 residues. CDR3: CASSLVTGSVADTQYF.

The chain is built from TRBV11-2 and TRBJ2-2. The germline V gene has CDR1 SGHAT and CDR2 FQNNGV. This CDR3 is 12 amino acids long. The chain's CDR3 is CASRLHAGELFF. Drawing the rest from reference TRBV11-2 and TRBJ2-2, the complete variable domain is EAGVAQSPRYKIIEKRQSVAFWCNPISGHATLYWYQQILGQGPKLLIQFQNNGVVDDSQLPKDRFSAERLKGVDSTLKIQPAKLEDSAVYLCASRLHAGELFFGEGSRLTVL.

The CDR3 sequence: CASSQTGTGVAQETQYF. The V call is TRBV4-1, the J call TRBJ2-5; the D gene TCRdb calls, TRBD1, cannot be checked with no DNA. Germline CDR1 MGHRA, CDR2 YSYEKL. The CDR3 extends over 17 amino acids.

CDR3 residues: CASSPIEGGTGELFF. The rearrangement links TRBV7-7 to TRBJ2-2; TCRdb's D call, TRBD1, is unchecked because there is no DNA. There are 15 residues in the CDR3. CDR1 SSHAT and CDR2 FNYEAQ come from the germline V gene (reference sequence). The full variable domain, its missing parts supplied by reference TRBV7-7 and TRBJ2-2, is GAGVSQSPRYKVTKRGQDVTLRCDPISSHATLYWYQQALGQGPEFLTYFNYEAQPDKSGLPSDRFSAERPEGSISTLTIQRTEQRDSAMYRCASSPIEGGTGELFFGEGSRLTVL.

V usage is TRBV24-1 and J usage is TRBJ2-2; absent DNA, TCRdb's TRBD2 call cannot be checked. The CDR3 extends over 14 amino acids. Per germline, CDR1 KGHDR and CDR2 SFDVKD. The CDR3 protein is CATALAGLAGELFF.

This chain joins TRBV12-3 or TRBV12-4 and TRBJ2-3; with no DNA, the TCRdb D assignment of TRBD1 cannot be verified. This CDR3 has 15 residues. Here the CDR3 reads CASSPGDRSTDTQYF.